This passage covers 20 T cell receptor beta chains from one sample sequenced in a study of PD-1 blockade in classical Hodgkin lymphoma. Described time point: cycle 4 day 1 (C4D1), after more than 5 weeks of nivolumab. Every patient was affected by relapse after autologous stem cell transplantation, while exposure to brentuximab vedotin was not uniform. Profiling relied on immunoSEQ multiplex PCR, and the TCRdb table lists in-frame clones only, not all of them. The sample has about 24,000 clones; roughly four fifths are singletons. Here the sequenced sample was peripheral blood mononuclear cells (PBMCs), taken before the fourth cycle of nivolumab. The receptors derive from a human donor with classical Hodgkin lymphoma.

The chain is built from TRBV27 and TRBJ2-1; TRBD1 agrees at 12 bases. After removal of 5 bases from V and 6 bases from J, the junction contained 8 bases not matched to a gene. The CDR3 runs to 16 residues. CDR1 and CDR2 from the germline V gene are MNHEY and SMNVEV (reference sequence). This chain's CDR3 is CASSIPGQGAGNEQFF. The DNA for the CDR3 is TGTGCCAGCAGTATACCGGGACAGGGGGCTGGCAATGAGCAGTTCTTC.

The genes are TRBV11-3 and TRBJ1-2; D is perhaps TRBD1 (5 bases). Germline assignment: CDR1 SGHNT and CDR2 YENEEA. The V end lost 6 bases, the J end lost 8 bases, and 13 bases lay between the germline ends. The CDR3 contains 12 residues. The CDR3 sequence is CASSLGQGGYTF. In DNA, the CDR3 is TGTGCCAGCAGTCTGGGGCAGGGAGGCTACACCTTC.

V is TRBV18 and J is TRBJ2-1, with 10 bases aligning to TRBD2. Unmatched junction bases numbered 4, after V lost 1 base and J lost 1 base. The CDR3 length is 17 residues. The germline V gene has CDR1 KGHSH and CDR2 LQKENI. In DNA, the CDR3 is TGTGCCAGCTCACCACAATTGACTAGCGGGTCCTACAATGAGCAGTTCTTC. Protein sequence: CASSPQLTSGSYNEQFF.

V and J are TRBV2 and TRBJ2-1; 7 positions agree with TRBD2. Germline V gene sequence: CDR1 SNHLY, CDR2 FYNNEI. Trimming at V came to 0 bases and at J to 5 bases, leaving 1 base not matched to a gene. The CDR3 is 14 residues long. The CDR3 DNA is TGTGCCAGCAGTGAAGCTCGGGGGGACAATGAGCAGTTCTTC. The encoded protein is CASSEARGDNEQFF.

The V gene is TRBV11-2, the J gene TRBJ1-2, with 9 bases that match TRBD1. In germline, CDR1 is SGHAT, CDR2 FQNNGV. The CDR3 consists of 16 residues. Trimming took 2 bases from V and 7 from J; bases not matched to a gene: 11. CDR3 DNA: TGTGCCAGCAGCTTAACTACCGGGGACAGGGAGGTTGGCTACACCTTC. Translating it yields CASSLTTGDREVGYTF.

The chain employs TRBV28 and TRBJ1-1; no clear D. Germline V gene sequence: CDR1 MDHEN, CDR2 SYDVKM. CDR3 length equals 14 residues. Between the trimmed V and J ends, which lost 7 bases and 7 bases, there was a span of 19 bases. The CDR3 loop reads CASNSYGKDGEAFF. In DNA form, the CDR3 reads TGTGCCAGCAATTCTTATGGGAAGGACGGTGAAGCTTTCTTT.

CDR3 in amino acids: CASSPRAGGTDTQYF. In DNA, the CDR3 is TGTGCCAGCTCACCACGAGCGGGGGGCACAGATACGCAGTATTTT. The chain uses TRBV18 and TRBJ2-3; TRBD2 matches 8 bases. The CDR3 spans 15 residues. Germline CDR1 and CDR2: KGHSH and LQKENI. Trimming took 1 base from V and 1 from J; bases not matched to a gene: 1.

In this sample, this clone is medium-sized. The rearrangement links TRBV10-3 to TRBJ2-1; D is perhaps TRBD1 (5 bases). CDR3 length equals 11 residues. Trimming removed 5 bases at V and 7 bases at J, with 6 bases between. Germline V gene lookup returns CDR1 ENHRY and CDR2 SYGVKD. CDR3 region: CAISQGNEQFF. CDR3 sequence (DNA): TGTGCCATCAGTCAGGGTAATGAGCAGTTCTTC.

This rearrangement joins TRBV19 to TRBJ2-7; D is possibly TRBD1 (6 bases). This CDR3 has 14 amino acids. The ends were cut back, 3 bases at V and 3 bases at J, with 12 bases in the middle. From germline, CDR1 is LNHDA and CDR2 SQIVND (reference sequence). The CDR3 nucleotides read TGTGCCAGTAGTATCGGCAGGGGCAACTACGAGCAGTACTTC. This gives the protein CASSIGRGNYEQYF.

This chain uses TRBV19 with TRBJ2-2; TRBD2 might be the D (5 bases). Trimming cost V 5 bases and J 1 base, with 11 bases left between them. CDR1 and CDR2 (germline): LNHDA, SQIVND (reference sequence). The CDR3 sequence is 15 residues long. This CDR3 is CASSLGGGNTGELFF. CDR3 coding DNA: TGTGCCAGTAGTTTAGGAGGTGGGAACACCGGGGAGCTGTTTTTT.

This CDR3 reads CASSESSGEPQYF. The CDR3 region has the DNA TGCGCCAGCAGTGAATCAAGCGGCGAGCCCCAGTACTTC. The chain is built from TRBV10-2 and TRBJ2-5; D is perhaps TRBD2 (5 bases). This CDR3 is built from 13 residues. Germline V CDR1 and CDR2: WSHSY, SAAADI. Trimming removed 3 bases from V and 9 bases from J, with 14 bases in between.

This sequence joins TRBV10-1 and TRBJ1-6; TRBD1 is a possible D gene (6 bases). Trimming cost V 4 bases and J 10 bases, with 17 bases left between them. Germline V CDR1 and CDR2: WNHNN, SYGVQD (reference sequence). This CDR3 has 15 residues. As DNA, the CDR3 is TGCGCCAGCAGTGGGATCGGGGGCCCTAGGTCACCCCTCCACTTT. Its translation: CASSGIGGPRSPLHF.

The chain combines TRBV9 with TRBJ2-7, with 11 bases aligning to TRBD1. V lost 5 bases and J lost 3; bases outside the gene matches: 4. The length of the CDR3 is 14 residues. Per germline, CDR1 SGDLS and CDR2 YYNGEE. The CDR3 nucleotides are TGTGCCAGCAGTGGCGGGACAGGGGGCTACGAGCAGTACTTC. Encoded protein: CASSGGTGGYEQYF.

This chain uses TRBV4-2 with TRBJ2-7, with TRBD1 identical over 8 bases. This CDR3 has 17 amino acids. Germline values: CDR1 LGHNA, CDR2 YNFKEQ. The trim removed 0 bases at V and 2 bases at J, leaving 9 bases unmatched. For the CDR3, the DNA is TGTGCCAGCAGCCAAGATAGGGCAGGGGGCTCCCCCTACGAGCAGTACTTC. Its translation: CASSQDRAGGSPYEQYF.

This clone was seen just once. CDR3 region: CASSYVAGGITDTQYF. CDR3 sequence (DNA): TGTGCCAGCAGCTATGTAGCGGGAGGGATAACAGATACGCAGTATTTT. This chain links TRBV11-2 with TRBJ2-3; 11 bases agree with TRBD2. Per the germline V gene, CDR1 is SGHAT and CDR2 is FQNNGV. After removal of 4 bases from V and 3 bases from J, the junction contained 6 bases not matched to a gene. The CDR3 spans 16 residues.

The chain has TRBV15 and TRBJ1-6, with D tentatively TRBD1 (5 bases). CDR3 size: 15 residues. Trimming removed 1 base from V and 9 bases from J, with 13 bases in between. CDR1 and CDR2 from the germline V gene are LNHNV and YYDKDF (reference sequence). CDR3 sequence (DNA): TGTGCCACCAGCAGAGGAGGGGAAATTACTTCACCCCTCCACTTT. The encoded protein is CATSRGGEITSPLHF.

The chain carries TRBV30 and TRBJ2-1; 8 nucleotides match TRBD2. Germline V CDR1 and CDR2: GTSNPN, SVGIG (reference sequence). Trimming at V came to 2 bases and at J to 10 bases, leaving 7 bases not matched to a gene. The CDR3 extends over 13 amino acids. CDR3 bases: TGTGCCTGGAGTTCGGCGGGGGGAGGGGAGCAGTTCTTC. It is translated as CAWSSAGGGEQFF.

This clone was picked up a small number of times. The CDR3 DNA sequence: TGTGCCAGCAGCCCCTTGCTTTCCTATGGCTACACCTTC. Translating gives CASSPLLSYGYTF. V gene TRBV5-8 combines with J gene TRBJ1-2; D gene ambiguous. CDR3 length: 13 residues. The ends were cut back, 4 bases at V and 4 bases at J, with 11 bases in the middle. Germline V gives CDR1 SGHTS, CDR2 YDEGEE.

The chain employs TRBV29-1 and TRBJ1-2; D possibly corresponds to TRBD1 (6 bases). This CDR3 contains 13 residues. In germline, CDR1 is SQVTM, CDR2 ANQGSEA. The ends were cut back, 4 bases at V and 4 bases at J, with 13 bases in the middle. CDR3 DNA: TGCAGCGTTGTTCAATCAGGGGCCTATGGCTACACCTTC. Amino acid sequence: CSVVQSGAYGYTF.

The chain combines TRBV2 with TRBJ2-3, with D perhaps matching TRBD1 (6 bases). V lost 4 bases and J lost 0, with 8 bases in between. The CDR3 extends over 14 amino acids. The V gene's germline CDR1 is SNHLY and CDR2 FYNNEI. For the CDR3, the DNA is TGTGCCAGCAGTGGACAGGTTAGCACAGATACGCAGTATTTT. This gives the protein CASSGQVSTDTQYF.